This T cell receptor beta chain was documented in a study of T cells in women clearing cervical HPV infection (dated by TCRdb to 2016 to 2019). Study-wide context: The cases were some 25 women with histologically confirmed HPV16-related CIN3 or worse, and 2 of these cases were invasive cancers. Controls were 25 or so women whose single incident HPV16 infection cleared within 12 months without precancer or cancer developing. Case blood was taken at the visit when the lesion was first identified, whereas control blood was taken when infection was no longer detected. For cases, a median interval of about 140 days, with an interquartile range of about 90 to 210 days, was observed between lesion detection and blood sampling. Since only a few of the women had HLA typing available, the possibility that HLA type was acting as a confounder could not be ruled out. The exploratory proof-of-principle case-control study was nested within the Guanacaste HPV Natural History Study in Costa Rica and compared TCR repertoires across cervical HPV16 outcomes. Cases and controls were matched on year of sample collection and on age within five years. Median age was roughly 33 years in cases versus around 40 in controls, and baseline characteristics did not differ significantly. The parent cohort enrolled about 9,700 women aged 18 or older in Guanacaste, Costa Rica, in about 1993 to 1994 and followed the women for six to eight years. Five blinded duplicates per group were added as quality controls, so that about 60 samples were obtained: roughly 50 participants and around 10 replicates. Points the paper makes about the study in general: Because T-cell numbers per sample were unknown, differences in richness could reflect varying T-cell content rather than repertoire biology. The cross-sectional design could not show whether the associations came before the infection or were a result of it, and neither effector/memory subsets nor HPV-specific T cells were isolated. Lower TRBV6-7 relative abundance was observed in cases than in controls (0.11% versus 0.16%; Bonferroni P = 0.0008). CIN3+ cases had significantly higher TCR repertoire richness than controls across sequencing depths, but evenness did not differ between the groups. Random forest classifiers that combined richness and V gene abundances separated cases from controls with an estimated AUC of around 0.8.

Every participant had a single incident cervical HPV16 infection, and women with prevalent HPV16 infections were excluded. Cervical HPV DNA was detected by MY09/MY11 PCR, and genotyping was performed by dot-blot hybridization. Around 15 mL of heparinized blood were centrifuged, and the buffy coat was split into aliquots, frozen at -30 degrees C, and then kept at -80 degrees C. QIAGEN kits were used to extract genomic DNA from buffy coat specimens. As regards this clone: Its antigen remains unidentified. The DNA ends 3 residues before the CDR3 does, and the rest of the CDR3 is filled in from the germline J gene.

Using the immunoSEQ assay, multiplex PCR amplified TCR beta CDR3 regions from an average of approximately 1,300 ng of genomic DNA per sample. Primer bias was corrected in the assay by using a complete synthetic TCR repertoire to establish an amplification baseline. The amplicons were sequenced using the Illumina platform. The paper's data handling went like this. Sequences were error-corrected by clustering with frequency ratios and a modified nearest-neighbor algorithm and were then analyzed in the immunoSEQ Analyzer with IMGT gene definitions. TCR richness and evenness were averaged over 20 rarefaction repeats at each rarefaction depth, excluding samples with fewer sequences than the depth. Relative abundances of V, D and J genes were compared between groups using Wilcoxon rank sum tests, with FDR correction applied. An intraclass correlation of about 96% for TCR richness and an average of about 77% across 65 to 80 gene segments were obtained from the blinded duplicates. The table comes from immuneACCESS by way of TCRdb, which keeps in-frame sequences with V and J called. Part of the clones is missing from these tables; in studies checked, under half for an unresolved V gene and the rest for unknown reasons. V, J and clone size are those of that table, while D and trimming were read from the DNA. The sample's records list over 15,000 clones. The top ten clones comprise 7.2% of the sample.

The V end loses 3 bases and the J end loses 4 bases, and a stretch of 14 bases separates them. CDR1 is given as SGDLS and CDR2 as YYNGEE, both from the germline V gene. Counted from cysteine to phenylalanine, this CDR3 has 15 amino acids. The DNA covers only part of the CDR3, 36 bases in frame from base 1. The rearranged chain carries TRBV9 and TRBJ2-1, with a tentative D gene TRBD1 over 6 matching bases. The source of this sequence is a woman aged 18 to 75 with a cervical HPV16 infection that either progressed to CIN3+ or cleared (not recorded which). The sequenced material came from blood buffy coat. For the CDR3, the sequence is CASSARTEKYNEQFF. The CDR3 DNA, read in part, is TGTGCCAGCAGCGCAAGGACAGAGAAATACAATGAG.